This TCR beta chain originates from a study of early T cells in non-severe SARS-CoV-2 infection (dated by TCRdb to about 2021). Broadly, across the study: Because TCR sequencing was done on bulk RNA from unsorted whole blood, the alpha and beta chains could not be paired. What the research found in general, with its limitations: VDJdb matching was skewed toward anti-spike CD8 responses and likely underestimated virus-specific expansions by missing private and CD4 specificities.

This was a case-control study nested in a cohort of healthcare workers in London, UK, who had nasopharyngeal swab PCR tests and blood samples taken every week. Healthcare workers were enrolled in the week of the UK lockdown, from 23 to 31 March 2020, and were followed every week for up to roughly 15 weeks. The library was produced with 5' RACE. Data came from a NextSeq 500. The TCR library protocol attached unique molecular identifiers to individual cDNA molecules to correct for sequencing error and PCR bias. Both TCR alpha and beta chains were sequenced, and tight co-correlation was observed between alpha and beta sequence abundances in each sample. On the study's bioinformatics: Decombinator V4 was used to annotate the V gene, J gene and CDR3 of the TCR sequences. Expanded TCRs were defined as changing significantly between any two time points under a Poisson model with p below 0.0001. TCR abundances were normalised to the total number of TCRs sequenced per sample and were expressed as counts per million. MAIT TCRs were defined by TRAV1-2 paired with TRAJ12, TRAJ20 or TRAJ33, and iNKT TCRs by TRAV10 paired with TRAJ18. VDJdb, accessed 1 November 2021, was searched for CMV, EBV and SARS-CoV-2 annotated TCRs, with TCRs annotated for multiple antigens excluded. TCRdb passed the public sequencing reads through fastp at Q25 and MiXCR, retaining productive beta sequences. CDR3 protein duplicates are merged, each entry listing the most common genes and DNA. The V and J calls follow TCRdb's processing rather than the paper's. Here the sample has under 70,000 distinct CDR3 sequences; 12% occur a single time. The ten largest clones add up to more than 8.5% of the sample.

This clonotype was found a few times. Which antigen it targets is not known. No base quality values were provided; no much bigger clone lies one nucleotide off. The trim is 0 bases for V and 0 bases for J, with a gap of 5 bases between the germline ends. CDR1 and CDR2 were assigned from the germline V gene as LGHNA and YNFKEQ. The CDR3 sequence holds 14 residues, the cysteine and phenylalanine included. Here the CDR3 DNA is all that survives: 42 bases in frame from base 1. This TCR derives from an adult who was a healthcare worker with PCR-confirmed SARS-CoV-2 infection or an uninfected control (not recorded which). The chain is assembled from TRBV4-2 and TRBJ1-2; no D gene call is confident. The source material was whole blood. Here is the DNA: TGTGCCAGCAGCCAAGAAGCTACTAACTATGGCTACACCTTC. The translation is CASSQEATNYGYTF.